This T cell receptor (beta chain) originates from a study of read filtering for tumor transcriptome and immune sequencing. Study as a whole: Among patients, some 17 were male and some 15 female, aged roughly 45 to 80 (mean about 70). Findings and caveats of the study: RNA-seq captured clonotypes less deeply and reliably than IR-seq.

From about 0.4 ug of RNA, a library with molecular barcoded alpha/delta and beta/gamma adaptors was made. TCRdb reanalysed the reads using MiXCR and keeps one entry per CDR3 protein. The table records 40,000 to 50,000 distinct CDR3 sequences, around 20% of them present only once. Germline V gene data show CDR1 as SEHNR and CDR2 as FQNEAQ (reference sequence). Trimming took 1 base from V and 4 from J; bases not matched to a gene: 12. The CDR3 length is 17 residues. This clonotype has a single count. The antigen is not known. A clone one base away is much larger, so this may be a read error. The TCR originated in a donor older than 35 with multiple myeloma. V is TRBV7-9 and J is TRBJ2-5, with 7 bases aligning to TRBD2. The sequencing sample was made of a population of CD138-negative cells sorted from bone marrow. CDR3 residues: CASSLGVGGRSGETQYF. In DNA, the CDR3 is TGTGCCAGCAGCTTAGGAGTTGGCGGGAGATCCGGAGAGACCCAGTACTTC.